Below, 19 T cell receptor beta chains from the same sample are listed, as sequenced in a study of T cell responses to AZD1222 COVID-19 vaccine. This table comes from immunoSEQ multiplex PCR, and its TCRdb copy is limited to in-frame clones, with some not included. This table holds about 150,000 clones, less than 90% found once. The sequences come from peripheral blood, collected on day 0 of MenACWY control vaccination. The receptors were gathered from an adult in good health.

The chain links TRBV5-5 to TRBJ2-3; 7 nucleotides agree with TRBD1. V trimming: 4 bases; J trimming: 2 bases; junction bases outside the gene matches: 4. The germline gives CDR1 SGHKS, CDR2 YYEKEE (reference sequence). The CDR3 runs to 14 residues. The chain's CDR3 is CASSLGQLTDTQYF. CDR3 nucleotide sequence: TGTGCCAGCAGCCTGGGACAGCTCACAGATACGCAGTATTTT.

About this clone itself: Within the sample, other DNA sequences also encode this same CDR3. The chain joins TRBV11-2 to TRBJ1-2; D possibly corresponds to TRBD1 (5 bases). The germline CDR1 and CDR2 sequences are SGHAT and FQNNGV. This CDR3 is built from 12 residues. With 1 base removed from V and 7 bases from J, the gap between germline ends came to 7 bases. The CDR3 sequence: CASSLGGVGYTF. The CDR3 DNA reads TGTGCCAGCAGCTTAGGAGGGGTTGGCTACACCTTC.

CDR3 loop: CASSLGLALLLQETQYF. The CDR3 DNA sequence: TGTGCCAGCAGTCTAGGACTAGCGCTGCTACTCCAAGAGACCCAGTACTTC. The chain joins TRBV6-6 to TRBJ2-5; 9 nucleotides match TRBD2. This CDR3 is built from 17 residues. Per germline, CDR1 MNHNY and CDR2 SVGAGI (reference sequence). V lost 5 bases to trimming and J lost 1 base; unmatched junction nucleotides: 11.

The rearrangement joins TRBV11-2 to TRBJ2-3; D ambiguous. Germline V gene lookup returns CDR1 SGHAT and CDR2 FQNNGV. This CDR3 spans 12 amino acids. The V gene lost 0 bases and the J gene lost 12 bases, with 10 bases spanning the gap. CDR3: CASSLDRDTQYF. CDR3 sequence (DNA): TGTGCCAGCAGCTTAGATCGAGACACCCAGTATTTT.

The rearrangement links TRBV5-1 to TRBJ2-5; a weak D match, TRBD1 (6 bases). CDR3 length: 14 residues. CDR1 is SGHRS and CDR2 is YFSETQ in the germline V gene. Trimming took off 1 base at V and 4 bases at J, with 11 bases between the two ends. The DNA of the CDR3 is TGCGCCAGCAGCTTGACAGGGTGGAGAGAGACCCAGTACTTC. This sequence encodes CASSLTGWRETQYF.

V and J are TRBV5-1 and TRBJ2-3; 7 bases align to TRBD1. Germline V gives CDR1 SGHRS, CDR2 YFSETQ. The CDR3 is made up of 15 amino acids. Losses at the gene ends were 0 bases for V and 3 bases for J; bases not matched to a gene: 4. This CDR3 reads CASSLDRGATDTQYF. The CDR3, as DNA: TGCGCCAGCAGCTTGGACAGGGGAGCTACAGATACGCAGTATTTT.

This clone was seen a few times. The chain has TRBV9 and TRBJ1-6, with D perhaps matching TRBD1 (5 bases). V was clipped by 4 bases and J by 9 bases, with 11 bases between them. Germline CDR1 and CDR2: SGDLS and YYNGEE. The CDR3 length is 13 residues. Written as DNA, the CDR3 is TGTGCCAGCAGCCGGGACGGCTTTTCACCCCTCCACTTT. This codes for CASSRDGFSPLHF.

V is TRBV27 and J is TRBJ1-4; 7 positions agree with TRBD1. This CDR3 spans 15 amino acids. V gave up 2 bases and J gave up 3 bases; unmatched junction bases: 3. Germline loops: CDR1 MNHEY, CDR2 SMNVEV (reference sequence). The CDR3 nucleotides read TGTGCCAGCAGTTTAAGGGGGCGCCCTAATGAAAAACTGTTTTTT. Translation gives CASSLRGRPNEKLFF.

The chain couples TRBV6-2 or TRBV6-3 to TRBJ1-2; maybe TRBD1 (5 bases). The ends were cut back, 0 bases at V and 4 bases at J, with 12 bases in the middle. The length of the CDR3 is 15 residues. From germline, CDR1 is MNHEY and CDR2 SVGEGT. In DNA form, the CDR3 reads TGTGCCAGCAGTTACTCTTCCGGGGCAGTCTATGGCTACACCTTC. Protein product: CASSYSSGAVYGYTF.

V gene TRBV27 combines with J gene TRBJ2-1; 8 nucleotides match TRBD1. CDR3 length equals 15 residues. The germline V gene has CDR1 MNHEY and CDR2 SMNVEV (reference sequence). With V trimmed by 6 bases and J by 7 bases, 11 bases remained unmatched. The CDR3 loop reads CASSLSGGRWNEQFF. As DNA, the CDR3 is TGTGCCAGCAGCCTATCAGGGGGCCGGTGGAATGAGCAGTTCTTC.

The chain uses TRBV27 and TRBJ2-7; tentative D call: TRBD1 (6 bases). Germline CDR1 is MNHEY and CDR2 is SMNVEV (reference sequence). The CDR3 covers 12 residues. Deletions cut 4 bases from V and 6 bases from J, with 10 bases between. The CDR3 coding sequence is TGTGCCAGCAGTTCTTCAGGGGTCGAGCAGTACTTC. Its protein product is CASSSSGVEQYF.

The chain employs TRBV9 and TRBJ2-3, with D perhaps assigned TRBD1 or TRBD2 (5 bases each). The germline V gene encodes CDR1 SGDLS and CDR2 YYNGEE. V gave up 4 bases and J gave up 3 bases, with 12 bases separating them. This CDR3 has 14 residues. CDR3 DNA: TGTGCCAGCAGCACATGGGGGAATACAGATACGCAGTATTTT. Residues: CASSTWGNTDTQYF. Complete variable domain (other parts from reference TRBV9 and TRBJ2-3): DSGVTQTPKHLITATGQRVTLRCSPRSGDLSVYWYQQSLDQGLQFLIQYYNGEERAKGNILERFSAQQFPDLHSELNLSSLELGDSALYFCASSTWGNTDTQYFGPGTRLTVL.

The rearrangement uses TRBV4-1 and TRBJ2-1; the D is unclear. The V and J ends lost 0 bases and 13 bases respectively, with 13 bases between them. The CDR3 has 13 amino acids. Germline V gives CDR1 MGHRA, CDR2 YSYEKL. The CDR3 sequence is CASSQDPRTFQFF. The CDR3 DNA reads as TGCGCCAGCAGCCAAGATCCGAGGACCTTTCAGTTCTTC.

This chain joins TRBV7-2 and TRBJ2-3; either TRBD1 or TRBD2 may supply D (5 bases each). In germline, CDR1 is SGHTA, CDR2 FQGNSA. The CDR3 contains 15 residues. V was clipped by 3 bases and J by 5 bases, with 15 bases between them. The CDR3 DNA sequence: TGTGCCAGCAGCTTCACTCTTATGGGGGAAGATACGCAGTATTTT. It encodes CASSFTLMGEDTQYF. The entire variable domain, with the rest obtained from reference TRBV7-2 and TRBJ2-3, is as follows: GAGVSQSPSNKVTEKGKDVELRCDPISGHTALYWYRQSLGQGLEFLIYFQGNSAPDKSGLPSDRFSAERTGGSVSTLTIQRTQQEDSAVYLCASSFTLMGEDTQYFGPGTRLTVL.

The CDR3 is CASSLGLRETQYF. The CDR3, as DNA: TGTGCCAGCAGTTTAGGACTGAGGGAGACCCAGTACTTC. V and J are TRBV28 and TRBJ2-5; D is possibly TRBD2 (5 bases). Germline V lookup: CDR1 MDHEN, CDR2 SYDVKM. The V and J ends lost 2 bases and 5 bases respectively, with 9 bases between them. The CDR3 loop spans 13 amino acids.

This rearrangement joins TRBV28 to TRBJ2-1; D possibly corresponds to TRBD1 (6 bases). This CDR3 comprises 16 residues. Germline CDR1 and CDR2: MDHEN and SYDVKM. Trimming shortened V by 7 bases and J by 0 bases, and 16 bases separated the two germline ends. The CDR3 here is CASNPLGQSSYNEQFF. The CDR3 DNA sequence: TGTGCCAGCAACCCTTTAGGACAGAGCTCCTACAATGAGCAGTTCTTC. Full variable domain (outside the CDR3, taken from reference TRBV28 and TRBJ2-1): DVKVTQSSRYLVKRTGEKVFLECVQDMDHENMFWYRQDPGLGLRLIYFSYDVKMKEKGDIPEGYSVSREKKERFSLILESASTNQTSMYLCASNPLGQSSYNEQFFGPGTRLTVL.

This rearrangement joins TRBV5-1 to TRBJ2-1, with D maybe TRBD2 (6 bases). V lost 4 bases to trimming and J lost 7 bases, with 15 bases between them. Germline loops: CDR1 SGHRS, CDR2 YFSETQ. CDR3 size: 14 residues. The CDR3 spells CASSATTSGNEQFF. The DNA of the CDR3 is TGCGCCAGCAGCGCCACGACTAGTGGGAATGAGCAGTTCTTC.

The chain carries TRBV28 and TRBJ1-5; D remains ambiguous. The CDR3 is made up of 12 amino acids. Trimming shortened V by 2 bases and J by 6 bases, and 5 bases separated the two germline ends. The germline CDR1 and CDR2 sequences are MDHEN and SYDVKM. As DNA, the CDR3 is TGTGCCAGCAGTTTAATCAGTCAGCCCCAGCATTTT. This codes for CASSLISQPQHF.

The chain joins TRBV7-2 to TRBJ2-1, with 13 bases matching TRBD2. Trimming took 0 bases from V and 1 from J; bases not matched to a gene: 3. From germline, CDR1 is SGHTA and CDR2 FQGNSA. The CDR3 contains 18 residues. Written as DNA, the CDR3 is TGTGCCAGCAGCTTAGCGACGACTAGCGGGAGGTCCTACAATGAGCAGTTCTTC. Amino acids: CASSLATTSGRSYNEQFF.